This T cell receptor beta chain was identified during a study of T cells in localized non-small cell lung cancer. The ends were cut back, 3 bases at V and 3 bases at J, with 9 bases in the middle. This CDR3 contains 13 residues. The germline CDR1 and CDR2 sequences are GTSNPN and SVGIG (reference sequence). Study-wide results and limits: Higher blood T cell density tracked longer overall survival. Only one tumor region was sequenced, so heterogeneity remains possible. Clonality of T cells reached its maximum in uninvolved adjacent lung, surpassing tumor. Adjacent lung was found to contain a median approximately 50 of the top 100 tumor clones.

A note on this clone: Antigen: not known.

Sequenced by immunoSEQ multiplex PCR; TCRdb stores in-frame clones only, minus some. The sample consists of 70,000 to 100,000 clones, over 75% of them appearing once. The J gene is TRBJ1-5, the V gene TRBV30; D remains unclear. Sequencing used peripheral blood, obtained before any cancer treatment. This sequence originates from a female donor over 55 with stage I lung adenocarcinoma. The CDR3 DNA reads TGTGCCTGGAGCCCGCGGTCCAATCAGCCCCAGCATTTT. It is translated as CAWSPRSNQPQHF. Complete variable domain (other parts from reference TRBV30 and TRBJ1-5): SQTIHQWPATLVQPVGSPLSLECTVEGTSNPNLYWYRQAAGRGLQLLFYSVGIGQISSEVPQNLSASRPQDRQFILSSKKLLLSDSGFYLCAWSPRSNQPQHFGDGTRLSIL.